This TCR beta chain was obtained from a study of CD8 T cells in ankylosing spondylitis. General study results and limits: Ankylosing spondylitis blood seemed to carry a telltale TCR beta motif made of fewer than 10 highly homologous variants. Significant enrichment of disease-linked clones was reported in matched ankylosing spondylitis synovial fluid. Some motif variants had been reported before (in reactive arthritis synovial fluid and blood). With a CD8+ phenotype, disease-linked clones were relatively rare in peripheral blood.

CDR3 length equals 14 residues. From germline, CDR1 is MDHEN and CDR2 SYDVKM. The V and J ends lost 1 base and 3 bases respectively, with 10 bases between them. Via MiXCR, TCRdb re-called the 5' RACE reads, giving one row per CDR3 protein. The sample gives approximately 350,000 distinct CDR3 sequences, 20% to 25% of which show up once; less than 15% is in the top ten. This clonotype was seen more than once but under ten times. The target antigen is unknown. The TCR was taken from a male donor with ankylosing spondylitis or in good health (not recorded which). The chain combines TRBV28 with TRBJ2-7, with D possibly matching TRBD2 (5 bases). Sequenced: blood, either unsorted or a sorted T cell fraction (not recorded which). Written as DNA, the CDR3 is TGTGCCAGCAGTTTATATGTCGGGGACTACGAGCAGTACTTC. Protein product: CASSLYVGDYEQYF.